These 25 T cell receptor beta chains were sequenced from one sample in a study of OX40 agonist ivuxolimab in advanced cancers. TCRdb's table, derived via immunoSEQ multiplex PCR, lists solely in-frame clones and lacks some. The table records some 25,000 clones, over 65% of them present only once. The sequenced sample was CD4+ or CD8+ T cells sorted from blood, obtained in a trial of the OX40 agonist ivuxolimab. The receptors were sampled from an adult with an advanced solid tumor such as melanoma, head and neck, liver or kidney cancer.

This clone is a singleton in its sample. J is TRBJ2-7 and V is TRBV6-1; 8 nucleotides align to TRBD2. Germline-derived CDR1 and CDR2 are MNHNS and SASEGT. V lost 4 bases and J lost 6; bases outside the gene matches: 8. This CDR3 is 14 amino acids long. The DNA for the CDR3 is TGTGCCAGCAGTGTGCCCAGCGGGAGTTTCGAGCAGTACTTC. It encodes CASSVPSGSFEQYF.

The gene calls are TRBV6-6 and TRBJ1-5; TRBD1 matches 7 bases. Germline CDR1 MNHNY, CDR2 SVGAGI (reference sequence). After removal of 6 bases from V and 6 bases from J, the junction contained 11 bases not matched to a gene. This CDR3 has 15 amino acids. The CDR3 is CASSPPGAGGQPQHF. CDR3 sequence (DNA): TGTGCCAGCAGCCCTCCTGGGGCAGGGGGTCAGCCCCAGCATTTT.

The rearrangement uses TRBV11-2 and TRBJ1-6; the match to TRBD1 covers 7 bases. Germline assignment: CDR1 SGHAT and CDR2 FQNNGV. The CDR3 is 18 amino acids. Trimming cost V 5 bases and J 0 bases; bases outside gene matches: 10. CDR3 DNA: TGTGCCAGCAGCCAAAGGGCAGGGGGGAGCTCCTATAATTCACCCCTCCACTTT. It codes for CASSQRAGGSSYNSPLHF.

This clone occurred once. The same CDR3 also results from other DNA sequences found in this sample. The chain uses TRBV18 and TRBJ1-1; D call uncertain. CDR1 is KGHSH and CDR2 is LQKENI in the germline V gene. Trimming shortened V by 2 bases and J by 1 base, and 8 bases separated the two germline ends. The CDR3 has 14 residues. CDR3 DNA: TGTGCCAGCTCACCAAACGAGGGGAACACTGAAGCTTTCTTT. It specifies CASSPNEGNTEAFF.

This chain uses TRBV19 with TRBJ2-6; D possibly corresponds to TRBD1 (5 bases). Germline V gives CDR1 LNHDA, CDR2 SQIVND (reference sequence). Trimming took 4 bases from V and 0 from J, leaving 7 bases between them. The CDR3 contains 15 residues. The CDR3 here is CASSRGLSGANVLTF. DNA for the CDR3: TGTGCCAGTAGTAGGGGCCTCTCTGGGGCCAACGTCCTGACTTTC.

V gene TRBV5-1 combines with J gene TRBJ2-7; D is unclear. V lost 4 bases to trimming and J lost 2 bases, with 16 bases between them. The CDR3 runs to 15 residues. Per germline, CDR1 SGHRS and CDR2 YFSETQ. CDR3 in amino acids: CASSTAAGPTYEQYF. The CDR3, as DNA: TGCGCCAGCAGCACGGCCGCCGGCCCTACCTACGAGCAGTACTTC.

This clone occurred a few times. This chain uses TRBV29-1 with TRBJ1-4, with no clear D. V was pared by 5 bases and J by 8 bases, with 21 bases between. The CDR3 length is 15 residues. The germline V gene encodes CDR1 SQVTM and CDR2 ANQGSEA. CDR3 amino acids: CSVQKATGIGEKLFF. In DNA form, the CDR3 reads TGCAGCGTTCAAAAAGCAACCGGGATTGGAGAAAAACTGTTTTTT.

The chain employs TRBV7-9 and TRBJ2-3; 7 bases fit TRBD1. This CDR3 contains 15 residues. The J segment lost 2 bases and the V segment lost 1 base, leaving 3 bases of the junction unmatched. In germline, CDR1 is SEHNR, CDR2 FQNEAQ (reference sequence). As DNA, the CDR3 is TGTGCCAGCAGCTTAGGGACAGGCCTCACAGATACGCAGTATTTT. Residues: CASSLGTGLTDTQYF.

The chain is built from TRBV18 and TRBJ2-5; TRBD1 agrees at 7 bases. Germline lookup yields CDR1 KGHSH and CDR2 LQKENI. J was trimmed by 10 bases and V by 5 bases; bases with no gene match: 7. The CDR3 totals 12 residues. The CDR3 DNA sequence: TGTGCCAGCTCATCATCAACAGGGGACCAGTACTTC. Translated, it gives CASSSSTGDQYF.

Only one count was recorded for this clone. This chain's CDR3 is CSGTRDSASTEQFF. The CDR3 nucleotides read TGCAGCGGCACCCGGGACAGCGCCTCAACTGAGCAGTTCTTC. This chain connects TRBV29-1 to TRBJ2-1, with TRBD1 identical over 7 bases. Germline V gene sequence: CDR1 SQVTM, CDR2 ANQGSEA. Losses at the gene ends were 7 bases for V and 9 bases for J; bases not matched to a gene: 15. This CDR3 comprises 14 residues.

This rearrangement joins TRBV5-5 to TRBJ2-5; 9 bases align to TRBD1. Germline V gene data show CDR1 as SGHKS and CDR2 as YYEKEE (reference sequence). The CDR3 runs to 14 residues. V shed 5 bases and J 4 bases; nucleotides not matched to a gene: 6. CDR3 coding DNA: TGTGCCAGCAGACCGGGACAGGGTATAGAGACCCAGTACTTC. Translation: CASRPGQGIETQYF.

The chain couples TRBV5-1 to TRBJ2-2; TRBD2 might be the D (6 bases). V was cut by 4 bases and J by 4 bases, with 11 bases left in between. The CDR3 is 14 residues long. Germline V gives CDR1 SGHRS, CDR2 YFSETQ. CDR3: CASSPRDSTGELFF. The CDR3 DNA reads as TGCGCCAGCAGCCCGCGGGACTCCACCGGGGAGCTGTTTTTT.

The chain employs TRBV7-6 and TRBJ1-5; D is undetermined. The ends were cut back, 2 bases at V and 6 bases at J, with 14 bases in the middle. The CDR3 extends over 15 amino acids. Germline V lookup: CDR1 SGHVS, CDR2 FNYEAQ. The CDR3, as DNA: TGTGCCAGCAGCTTACGAGGCTCTTTGGGTCAGCCCCAGCATTTT. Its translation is CASSLRGSLGQPQHF.

This CDR3 reads CASSLGQENQPQHF. The CDR3 DNA sequence: TGCGCCAGCAGCTTGGGACAGGAAAATCAGCCCCAGCATTTT. This chain joins TRBV5-1 and TRBJ1-5; the D gene is possibly TRBD1 (6 bases). V was shortened by 0 bases and J by 4 bases, with 8 bases between the two germline ends. The CDR3 spans 14 residues. Germline CDR1 and CDR2: SGHRS and YFSETQ. The whole variable domain, filled in from reference TRBV5-1 and TRBJ1-5, reads KAGVTQTPRYLIKTRGQQVTLSCSPISGHRSVSWYQQTPGQGLQFLFEYFSETQRNKGNFPGRFSGRQFSNSRSEMNVSTLELGDSALYLCASSLGQENQPQHFGDGTRLSIL.

CDR3 nucleotide sequence: TGTGCCTGGATATTCTCCCACCAGGGGGGGAATGGCTACACCTTC. This encodes CAWIFSHQGGNGYTF. The chain links TRBV30 to TRBJ1-2; 7 nucleotides line up with TRBD1. V lost 4 bases and J lost 6; bases outside the gene matches: 14. The CDR3 extends over 15 amino acids. Germline CDR1 GTSNPN, CDR2 SVGIG (reference sequence).

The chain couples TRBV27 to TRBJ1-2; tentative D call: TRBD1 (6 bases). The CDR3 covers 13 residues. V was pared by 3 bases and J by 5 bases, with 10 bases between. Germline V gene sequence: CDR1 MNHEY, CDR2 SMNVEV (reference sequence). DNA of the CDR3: TGTGCCAGCAGTTTGAGGCAGGGGTATGGCTACACCTTC. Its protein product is CASSLRQGYGYTF.

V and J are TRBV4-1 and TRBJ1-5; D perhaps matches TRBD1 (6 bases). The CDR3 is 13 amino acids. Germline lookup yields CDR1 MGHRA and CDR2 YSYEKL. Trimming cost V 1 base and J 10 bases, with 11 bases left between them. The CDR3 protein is CASSQGDRTPQHF. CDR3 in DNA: TGCGCCAGCAGCCAAGGAGACAGGACCCCCCAGCATTTT.

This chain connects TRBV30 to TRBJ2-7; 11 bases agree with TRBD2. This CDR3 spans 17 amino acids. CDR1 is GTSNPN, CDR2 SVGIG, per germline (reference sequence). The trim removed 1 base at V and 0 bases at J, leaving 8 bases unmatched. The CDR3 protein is CAWSAIAGGRSSYEQYF. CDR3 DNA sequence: TGTGCCTGGAGTGCCATAGCGGGGGGGAGGAGCTCCTACGAGCAGTACTTC.

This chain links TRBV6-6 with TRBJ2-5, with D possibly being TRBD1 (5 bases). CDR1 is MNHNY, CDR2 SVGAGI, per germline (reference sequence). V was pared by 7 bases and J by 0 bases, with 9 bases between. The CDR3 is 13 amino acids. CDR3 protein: CASKTDYQETQYF. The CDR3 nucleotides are TGTGCCAGCAAGACAGACTACCAAGAGACCCAGTACTTC.

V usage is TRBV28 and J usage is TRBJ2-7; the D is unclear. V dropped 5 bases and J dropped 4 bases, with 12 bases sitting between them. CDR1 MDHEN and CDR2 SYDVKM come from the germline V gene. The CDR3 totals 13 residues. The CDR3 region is CASSRNGPYEQYF. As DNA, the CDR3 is TGTGCCAGCAGTAGGAACGGCCCTTACGAGCAGTACTTC.

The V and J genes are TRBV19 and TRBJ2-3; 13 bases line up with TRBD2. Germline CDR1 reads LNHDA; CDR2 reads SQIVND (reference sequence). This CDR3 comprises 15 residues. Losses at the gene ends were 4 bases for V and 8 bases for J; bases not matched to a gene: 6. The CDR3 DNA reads TGTGCCAGTAGTACAGGACTAGCGGGGGCTAGTACGCAGTATTTT. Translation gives CASSTGLAGASTQYF.

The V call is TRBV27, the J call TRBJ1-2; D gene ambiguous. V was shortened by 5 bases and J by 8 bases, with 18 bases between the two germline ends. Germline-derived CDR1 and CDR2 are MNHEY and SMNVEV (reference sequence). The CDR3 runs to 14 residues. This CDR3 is CASSPRTEPLGYTF. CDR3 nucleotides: TGTGCCAGCAGTCCGCGGACGGAGCCCCTGGGCTACACCTTC.

CDR3 sequence (DNA): TGCGCCAGCAGCTTAGAGACAGGGAGCAATCAGCCCCAGCATTTT. Protein: CASSLETGSNQPQHF. The chain employs TRBV5-1 and TRBJ1-5; TRBD1 aligns across 7 bases. J was trimmed by 1 base and V by 2 bases; bases with no gene match: 3. Germline V gene data show CDR1 as SGHRS and CDR2 as YFSETQ. The CDR3 loop spans 15 amino acids.

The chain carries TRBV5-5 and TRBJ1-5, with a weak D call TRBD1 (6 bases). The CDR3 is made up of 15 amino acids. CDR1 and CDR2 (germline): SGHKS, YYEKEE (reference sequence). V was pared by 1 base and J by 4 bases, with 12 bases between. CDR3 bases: TGTGCCAGCAGCTTGCGGGGGACATCAAATCAGCCCCAGCATTTT. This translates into CASSLRGTSNQPQHF.

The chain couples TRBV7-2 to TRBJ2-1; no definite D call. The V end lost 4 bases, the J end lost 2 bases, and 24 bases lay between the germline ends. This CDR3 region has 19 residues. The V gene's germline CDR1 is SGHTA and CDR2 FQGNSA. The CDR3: CASSSLWSPFPQAYNEQFF. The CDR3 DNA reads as TGTGCCAGCAGCTCTTTATGGTCCCCGTTTCCGCAAGCCTACAATGAGCAGTTCTTC.